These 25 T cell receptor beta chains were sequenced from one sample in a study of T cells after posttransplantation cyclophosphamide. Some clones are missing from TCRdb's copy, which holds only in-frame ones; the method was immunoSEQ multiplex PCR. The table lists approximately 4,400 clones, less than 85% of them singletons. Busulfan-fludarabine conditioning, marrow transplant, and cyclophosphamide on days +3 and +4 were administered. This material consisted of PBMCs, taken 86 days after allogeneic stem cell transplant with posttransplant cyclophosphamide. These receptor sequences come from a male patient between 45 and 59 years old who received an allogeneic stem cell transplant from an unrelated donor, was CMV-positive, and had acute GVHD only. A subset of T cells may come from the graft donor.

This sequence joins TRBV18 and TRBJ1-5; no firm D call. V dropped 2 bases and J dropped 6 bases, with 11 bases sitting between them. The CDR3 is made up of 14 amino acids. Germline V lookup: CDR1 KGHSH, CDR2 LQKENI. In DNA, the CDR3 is TGTGCCAGCTCACCATCACGGGGTACTCAGCCCCAGCATTTT. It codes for CASSPSRGTQPQHF.

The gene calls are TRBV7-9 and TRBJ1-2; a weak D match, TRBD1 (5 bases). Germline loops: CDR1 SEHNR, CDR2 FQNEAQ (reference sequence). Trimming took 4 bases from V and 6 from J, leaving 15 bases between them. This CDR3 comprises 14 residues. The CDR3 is CASSSRQRLDGYTF. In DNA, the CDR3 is TGTGCCAGCAGCTCCCGACAGCGCCTCGATGGCTACACCTTC.

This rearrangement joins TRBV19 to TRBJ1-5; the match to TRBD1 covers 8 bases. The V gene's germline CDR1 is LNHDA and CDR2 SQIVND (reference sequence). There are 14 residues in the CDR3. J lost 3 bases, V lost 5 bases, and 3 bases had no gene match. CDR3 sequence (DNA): TGTGCCAGTAGTCCGGACAGGGACAATCAGCCCCAGCATTTT. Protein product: CASSPDRDNQPQHF. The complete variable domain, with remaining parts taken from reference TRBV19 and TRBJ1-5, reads DGGITQSPKYLFRKEGQNVTLSCEQNLNHDAMYWYRQDPGQGLRLIYYSQIVNDFQKGDIAEGYSVSREKKESFPLTVTSAQKNPTAFYLCASSPDRDNQPQHFGDGTRLSIL.

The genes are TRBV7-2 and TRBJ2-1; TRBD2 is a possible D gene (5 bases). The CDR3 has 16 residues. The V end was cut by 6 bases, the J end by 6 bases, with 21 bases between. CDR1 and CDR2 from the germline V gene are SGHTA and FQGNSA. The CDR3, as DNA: TGTGCCAGCAGTCCCTTGGCGCGGGCGTCCATCAATGAGCAGTTCTTC. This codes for CASSPLARASINEQFF.

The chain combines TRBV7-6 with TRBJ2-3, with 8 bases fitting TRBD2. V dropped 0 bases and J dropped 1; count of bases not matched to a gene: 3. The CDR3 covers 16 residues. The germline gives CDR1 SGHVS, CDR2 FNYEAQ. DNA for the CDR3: TGTGCCAGCAGCTTAGCGGAGACTAGCGGCACAGATACGCAGTATTTT. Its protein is CASSLAETSGTDTQYF.

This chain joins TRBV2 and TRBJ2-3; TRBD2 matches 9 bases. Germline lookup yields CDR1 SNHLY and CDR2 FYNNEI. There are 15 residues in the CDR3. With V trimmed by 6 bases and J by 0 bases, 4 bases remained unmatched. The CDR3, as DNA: TGTGCCAGCAGGCAGACTAGCGGTAGCACAGATACGCAGTATTTT. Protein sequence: CASRQTSGSTDTQYF.

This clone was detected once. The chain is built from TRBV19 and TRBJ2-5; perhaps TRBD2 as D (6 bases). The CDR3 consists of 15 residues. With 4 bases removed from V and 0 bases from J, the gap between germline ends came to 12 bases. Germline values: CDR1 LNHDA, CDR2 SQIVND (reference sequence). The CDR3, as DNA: TGTGCCAGTAGTACACACGGGAGCAACCAAGAGACCCAGTACTTC. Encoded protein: CASSTHGSNQETQYF. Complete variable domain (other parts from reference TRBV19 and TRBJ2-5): DGGITQSPKYLFRKEGQNVTLSCEQNLNHDAMYWYRQDPGQGLRLIYYSQIVNDFQKGDIAEGYSVSREKKESFPLTVTSAQKNPTAFYLCASSTHGSNQETQYFGPGTRLLVL.

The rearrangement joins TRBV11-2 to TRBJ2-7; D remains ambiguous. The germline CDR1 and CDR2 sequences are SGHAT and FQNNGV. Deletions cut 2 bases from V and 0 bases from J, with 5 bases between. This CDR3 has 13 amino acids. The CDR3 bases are TGTGCCAGCAGCTTAACTGACTCCTACGAGCAGTACTTC. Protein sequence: CASSLTDSYEQYF.

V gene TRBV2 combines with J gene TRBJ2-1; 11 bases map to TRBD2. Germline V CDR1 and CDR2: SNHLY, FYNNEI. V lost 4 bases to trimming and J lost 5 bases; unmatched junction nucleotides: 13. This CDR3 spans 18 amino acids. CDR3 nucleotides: TGTGCCAGCAGTGTCCCGACTAGCGGGATGCCCCAGGACAATGAGCAGTTCTTC. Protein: CASSVPTSGMPQDNEQFF.

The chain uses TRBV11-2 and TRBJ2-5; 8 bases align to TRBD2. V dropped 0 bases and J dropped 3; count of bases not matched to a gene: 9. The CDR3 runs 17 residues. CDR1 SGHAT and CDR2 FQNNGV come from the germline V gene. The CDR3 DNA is TGTGCCAGCAGCTTAGATCGGCTTAGCGGGGAGGAAGAGACCCAGTACTTC. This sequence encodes CASSLDRLSGEEETQYF.

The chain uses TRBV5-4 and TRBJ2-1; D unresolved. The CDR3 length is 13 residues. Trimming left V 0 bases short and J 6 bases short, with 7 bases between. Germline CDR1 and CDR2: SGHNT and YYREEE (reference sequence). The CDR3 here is CASSLGRLNEQFF. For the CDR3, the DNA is TGTGCCAGCAGCTTGGGCCGACTCAATGAGCAGTTCTTC.

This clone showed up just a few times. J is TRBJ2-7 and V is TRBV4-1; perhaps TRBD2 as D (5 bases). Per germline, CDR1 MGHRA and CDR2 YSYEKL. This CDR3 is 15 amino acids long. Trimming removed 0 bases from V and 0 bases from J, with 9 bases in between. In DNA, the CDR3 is TGCGCCAGCAGCCAAGAATTGGACTCCTCCTACGAGCAGTACTTC. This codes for CASSQELDSSYEQYF.

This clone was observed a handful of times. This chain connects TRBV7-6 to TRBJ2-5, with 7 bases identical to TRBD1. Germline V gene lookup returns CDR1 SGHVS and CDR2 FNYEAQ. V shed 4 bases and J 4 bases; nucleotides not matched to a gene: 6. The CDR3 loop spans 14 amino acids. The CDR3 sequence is CASSSRQGRETQYF. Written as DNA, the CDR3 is TGTGCCAGCAGCTCGAGACAGGGAAGAGAGACCCAGTACTTC.

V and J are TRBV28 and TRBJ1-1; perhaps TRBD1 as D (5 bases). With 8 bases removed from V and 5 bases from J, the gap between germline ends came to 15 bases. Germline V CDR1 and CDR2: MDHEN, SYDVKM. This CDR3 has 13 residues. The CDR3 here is CASGGGEGTEAFF. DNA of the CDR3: TGTGCCAGCGGGGGAGGGGAGGGGACTGAAGCTTTCTTT. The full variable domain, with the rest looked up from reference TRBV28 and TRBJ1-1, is DVKVTQSSRYLVKRTGEKVFLECVQDMDHENMFWYRQDPGLGLRLIYFSYDVKMKEKGDIPEGYSVSREKKERFSLILESASTNQTSMYLCASGGGEGTEAFFGQGTRLTVV.

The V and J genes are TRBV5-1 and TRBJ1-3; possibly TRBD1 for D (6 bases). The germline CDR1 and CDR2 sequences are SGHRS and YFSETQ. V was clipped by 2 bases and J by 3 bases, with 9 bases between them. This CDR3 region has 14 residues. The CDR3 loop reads CASSFTGLGNTIYF. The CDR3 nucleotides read TGCGCCAGCAGCTTTACAGGGCTTGGAAACACCATATATTTT. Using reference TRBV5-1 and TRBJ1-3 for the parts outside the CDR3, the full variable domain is KAGVTQTPRYLIKTRGQQVTLSCSPISGHRSVSWYQQTPGQGLQFLFEYFSETQRNKGNFPGRFSGRQFSNSRSEMNVSTLELGDSALYLCASSFTGLGNTIYFGEGSWLTVV.

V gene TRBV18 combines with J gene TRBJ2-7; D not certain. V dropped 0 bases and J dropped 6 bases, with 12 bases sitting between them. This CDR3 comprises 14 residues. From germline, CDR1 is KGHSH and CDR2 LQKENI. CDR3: CASSPPAGSGEQYF. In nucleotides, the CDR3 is TGTGCCAGCTCACCACCCGCCGGGTCTGGCGAGCAGTACTTC.

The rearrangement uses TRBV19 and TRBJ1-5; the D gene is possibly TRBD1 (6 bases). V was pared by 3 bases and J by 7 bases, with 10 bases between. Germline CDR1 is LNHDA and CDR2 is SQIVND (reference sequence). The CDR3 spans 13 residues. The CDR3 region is CASSMEGGQPQHF. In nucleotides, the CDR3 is TGTGCCAGTAGTATGGAGGGGGGGCAGCCCCAGCATTTT.

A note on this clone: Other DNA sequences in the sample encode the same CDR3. The CDR3 coding sequence is TGCAGCGTTCACCGGGAGGCTAACTATGGCTACACCTTC. This translates into CSVHREANYGYTF. This chain uses TRBV29-1 with TRBJ1-2, with no clear D. V lost 5 bases, J lost 0 bases, and 10 bases lay in between. The CDR3 is 13 residues long. Germline V gene sequence: CDR1 SQVTM, CDR2 ANQGSEA.

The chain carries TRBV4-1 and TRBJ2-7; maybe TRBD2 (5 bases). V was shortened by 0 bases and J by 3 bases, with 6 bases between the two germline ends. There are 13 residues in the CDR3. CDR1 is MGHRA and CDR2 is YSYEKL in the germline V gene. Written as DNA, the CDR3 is TGCGCCAGCAGCCAAGACAGCGGCTACGAGCAGTACTTC. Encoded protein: CASSQDSGYEQYF.

This CDR3 is CASRDRGALGTQYF. DNA for the CDR3: TGTGCCAGTAGGGACAGGGGAGCTCTAGGTACGCAGTATTTT. The chain carries TRBV19 and TRBJ2-3, with 9 bases that match TRBD1. J gave up 8 bases and V 6 bases, and 9 bases lay outside the gene matches. Germline CDR1 and CDR2: LNHDA and SQIVND (reference sequence). CDR3 size: 14 residues.

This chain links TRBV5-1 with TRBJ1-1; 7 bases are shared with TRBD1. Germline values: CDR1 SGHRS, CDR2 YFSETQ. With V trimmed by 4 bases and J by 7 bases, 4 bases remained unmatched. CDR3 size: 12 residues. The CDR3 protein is CASSQDRLEAFF. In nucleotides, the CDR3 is TGCGCCAGCAGCCAGGACAGGCTTGAAGCTTTCTTT.

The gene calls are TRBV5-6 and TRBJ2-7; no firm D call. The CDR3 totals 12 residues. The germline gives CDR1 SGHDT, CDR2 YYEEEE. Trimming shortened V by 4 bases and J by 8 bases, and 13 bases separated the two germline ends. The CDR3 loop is CASSALGFKQYF. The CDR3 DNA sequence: TGTGCCAGCAGCGCCCTGGGCTTCAAGCAGTACTTC.

The CDR3 here is CASSLIGVGNQPQHF. The CDR3 nucleotides read TGTGCCAGCAGTTTAATAGGGGTAGGCAATCAGCCCCAGCATTTT. The chain combines TRBV27 with TRBJ1-5; a possible D gene is TRBD1 (5 bases). Trimming took off 2 bases at V and 2 bases at J, with 10 bases between the two ends. The CDR3 runs 15 residues. CDR1 MNHEY and CDR2 SMNVEV come from the germline V gene (reference sequence).

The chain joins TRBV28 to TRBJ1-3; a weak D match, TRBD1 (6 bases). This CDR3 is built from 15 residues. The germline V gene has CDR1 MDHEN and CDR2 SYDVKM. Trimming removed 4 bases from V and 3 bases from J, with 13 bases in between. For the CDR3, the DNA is TGTGCCAGCAGTTCCGCTACAGGGTTTGGAAACACCATATATTTT. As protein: CASSSATGFGNTIYF.

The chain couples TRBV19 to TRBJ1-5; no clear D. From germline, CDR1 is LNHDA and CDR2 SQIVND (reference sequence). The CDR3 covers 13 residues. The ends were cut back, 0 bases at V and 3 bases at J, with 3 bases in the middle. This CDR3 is CASSIEANQPQHF. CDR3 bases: TGTGCCAGTAGTATAGAAGCCAATCAGCCCCAGCATTTT.